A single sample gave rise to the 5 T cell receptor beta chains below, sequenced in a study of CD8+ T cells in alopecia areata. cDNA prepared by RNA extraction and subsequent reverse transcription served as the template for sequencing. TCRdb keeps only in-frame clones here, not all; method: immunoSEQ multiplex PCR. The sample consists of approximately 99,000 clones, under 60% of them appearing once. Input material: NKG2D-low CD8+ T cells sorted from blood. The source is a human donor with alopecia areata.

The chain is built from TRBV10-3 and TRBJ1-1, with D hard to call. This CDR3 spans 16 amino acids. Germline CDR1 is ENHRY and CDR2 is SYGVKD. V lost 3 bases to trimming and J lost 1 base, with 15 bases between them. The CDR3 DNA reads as TGTGCCATCAGTGACCCCATAACGACGGCGAACACTGAAGCTTTCTTT. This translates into CAISDPITTANTEAFF.

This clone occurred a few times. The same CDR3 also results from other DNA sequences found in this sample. CDR3 amino acids: CASSLAGSHEQYF. CDR3 nucleotide sequence: TGTGCCAGCAGCTTAGCGGGGTCCCACGAGCAGTACTTC. The gene calls are TRBV7-9 and TRBJ2-7; unclear D gene. V was cut by 0 bases and J by 5 bases, with 8 bases left in between. Germline lookup yields CDR1 SEHNR and CDR2 FQNEAQ (reference sequence). This CDR3 is 13 amino acids long.

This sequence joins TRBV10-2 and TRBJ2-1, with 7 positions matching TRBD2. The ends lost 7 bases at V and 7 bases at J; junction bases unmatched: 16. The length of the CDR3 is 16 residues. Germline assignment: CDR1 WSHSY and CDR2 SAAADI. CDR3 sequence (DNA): TGCGCCAGCACCCCTCTCGGGGAGGGAGTAAGGAATGAGCAGTTCTTC. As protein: CASTPLGEGVRNEQFF.

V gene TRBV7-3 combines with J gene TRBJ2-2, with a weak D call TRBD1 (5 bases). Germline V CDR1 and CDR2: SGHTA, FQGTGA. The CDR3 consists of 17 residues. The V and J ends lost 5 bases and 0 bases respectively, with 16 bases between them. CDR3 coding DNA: TGTGCCAGCAGCCCTACCCCTCCCAGGGCGAACACCGGGGAGCTGTTTTTT. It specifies CASSPTPPRANTGELFF.

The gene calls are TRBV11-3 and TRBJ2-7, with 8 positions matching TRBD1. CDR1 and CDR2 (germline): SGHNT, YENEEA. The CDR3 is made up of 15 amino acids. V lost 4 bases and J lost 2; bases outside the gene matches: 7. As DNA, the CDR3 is TGTGCCAGCAGCTCCTTCCGGGACAGGACCTACGAGCAGTACTTC. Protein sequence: CASSSFRDRTYEQYF.